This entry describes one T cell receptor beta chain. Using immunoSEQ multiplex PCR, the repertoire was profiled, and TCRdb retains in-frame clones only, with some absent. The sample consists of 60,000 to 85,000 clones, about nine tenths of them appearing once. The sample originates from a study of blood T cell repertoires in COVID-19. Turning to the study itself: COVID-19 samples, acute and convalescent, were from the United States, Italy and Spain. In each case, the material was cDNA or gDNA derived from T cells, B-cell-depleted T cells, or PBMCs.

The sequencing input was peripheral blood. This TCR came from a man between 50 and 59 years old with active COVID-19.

The DNA of the CDR3 is TGTGCCATCAGTGGCAGGGATCAGCCCCAGCATTTT. Residues: CAISGRDQPQHF. This chain links TRBV10-3 with TRBJ1-5, with D possibly being TRBD1 (5 bases). Germline CDR1 ENHRY, CDR2 SYGVKD. CDR3 length equals 12 residues. The V end was cut by 4 bases, the J end by 5 bases, with 6 bases between.